This T cell receptor (beta chain) was documented in a study of blood T cell repertoires in COVID-19. The CDR3 consists of 15 residues. CDR1 is LNHDA and CDR2 is SQIVND in the germline V gene (reference sequence). The V end was cut by 3 bases, the J end by 0 bases, with 12 bases between. Authors' methods: Reference gene primer amplification in the assay estimated nucleated cell counts. TCRdb keeps only in-frame clones here, not all; method: immunoSEQ multiplex PCR. That table is the source of V, J and clone size, and D and trimming were worked out from the DNA. The repertoire includes some 280,000 clones, about 91% of them detected once, and around 13% sits in the top ten.

The rearrangement links TRBV19 to TRBJ2-7; weak D call: TRBD1 (5 bases). This TCR was sampled from a woman aged 60-75 years with acute or convalescent COVID-19. Sequencing was performed on peripheral blood. CDR3 amino acids: CASSIVRDPSYEQYF. The CDR3 bases are TGTGCCAGTAGTATTGTCAGGGATCCCTCCTACGAGCAGTACTTC.